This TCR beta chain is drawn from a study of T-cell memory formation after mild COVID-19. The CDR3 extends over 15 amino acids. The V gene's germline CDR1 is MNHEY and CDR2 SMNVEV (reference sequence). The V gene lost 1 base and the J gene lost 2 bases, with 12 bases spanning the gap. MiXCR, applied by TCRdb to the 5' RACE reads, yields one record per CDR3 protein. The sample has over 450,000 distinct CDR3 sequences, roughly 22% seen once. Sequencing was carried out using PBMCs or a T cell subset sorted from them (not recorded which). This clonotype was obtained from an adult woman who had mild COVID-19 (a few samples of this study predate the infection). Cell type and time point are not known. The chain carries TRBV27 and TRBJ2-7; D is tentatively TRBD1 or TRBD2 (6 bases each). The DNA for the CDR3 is TGTGCCAGCAGTTTATTGGGGGGCGCAGCCTACGAGCAGTACTTC. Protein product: CASSLLGGAAYEQYF.